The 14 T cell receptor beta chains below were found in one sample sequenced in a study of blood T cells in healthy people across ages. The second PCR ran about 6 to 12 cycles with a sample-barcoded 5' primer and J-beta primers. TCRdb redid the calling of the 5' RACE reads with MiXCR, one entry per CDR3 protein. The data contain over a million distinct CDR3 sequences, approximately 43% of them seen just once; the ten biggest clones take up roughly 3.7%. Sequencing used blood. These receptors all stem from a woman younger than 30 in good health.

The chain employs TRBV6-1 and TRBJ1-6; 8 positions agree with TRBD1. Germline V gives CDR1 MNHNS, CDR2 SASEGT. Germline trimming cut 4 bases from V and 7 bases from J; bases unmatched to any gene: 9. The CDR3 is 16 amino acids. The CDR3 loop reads CASSVTRDRGNSPLHF. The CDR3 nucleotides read TGTGCCAGCAGTGTCACGCGAGACAGGGGCAATTCACCCCTCCACTTT.

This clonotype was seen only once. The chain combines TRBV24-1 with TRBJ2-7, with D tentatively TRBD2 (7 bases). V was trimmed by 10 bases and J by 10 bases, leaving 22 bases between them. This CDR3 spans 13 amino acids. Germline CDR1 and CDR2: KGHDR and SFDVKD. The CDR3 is CATATSQGGGQYF. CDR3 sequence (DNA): TGTGCCACGGCGACATCACAGGGAGGGGGACAGTACTTC.

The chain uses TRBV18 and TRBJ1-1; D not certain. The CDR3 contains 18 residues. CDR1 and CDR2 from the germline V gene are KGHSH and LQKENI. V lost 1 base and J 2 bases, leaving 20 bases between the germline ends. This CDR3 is CASSPREGRTPINTEAFF. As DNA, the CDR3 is TGTGCCAGCTCACCACGCGAGGGAAGGACTCCCATTAACACTGAAGCTTTCTTT.

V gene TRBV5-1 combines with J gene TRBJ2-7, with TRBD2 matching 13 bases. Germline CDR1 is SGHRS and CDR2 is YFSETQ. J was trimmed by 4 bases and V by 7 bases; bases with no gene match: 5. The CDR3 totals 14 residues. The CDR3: CASAGTSGEYEQYF. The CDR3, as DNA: TGCGCCAGCGCAGGGACTAGCGGGGAGTACGAGCAGTACTTC.

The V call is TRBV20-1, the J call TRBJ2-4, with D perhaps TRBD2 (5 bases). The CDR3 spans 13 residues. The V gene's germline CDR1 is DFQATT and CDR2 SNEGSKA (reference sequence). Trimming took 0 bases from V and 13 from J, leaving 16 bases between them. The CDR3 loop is CSARDPASWEQYF. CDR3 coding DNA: TGCAGTGCTAGAGATCCGGCGTCATGGGAGCAGTACTTC.

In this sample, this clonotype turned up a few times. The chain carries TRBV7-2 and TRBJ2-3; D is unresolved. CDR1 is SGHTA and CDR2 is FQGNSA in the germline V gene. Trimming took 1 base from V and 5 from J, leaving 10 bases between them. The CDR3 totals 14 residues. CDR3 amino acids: CASSLEAAQDTQYF. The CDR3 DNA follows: TGTGCCAGCAGCTTAGAGGCGGCTCAAGATACGCAGTATTTT.

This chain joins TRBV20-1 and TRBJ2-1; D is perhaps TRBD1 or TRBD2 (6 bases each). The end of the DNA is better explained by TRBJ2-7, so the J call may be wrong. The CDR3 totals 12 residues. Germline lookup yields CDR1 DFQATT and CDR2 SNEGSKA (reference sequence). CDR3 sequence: CSARTRDNEQYF. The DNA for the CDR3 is TGCAGTGCTAGGACTAGGGACAATGAGCAGTACTTC.

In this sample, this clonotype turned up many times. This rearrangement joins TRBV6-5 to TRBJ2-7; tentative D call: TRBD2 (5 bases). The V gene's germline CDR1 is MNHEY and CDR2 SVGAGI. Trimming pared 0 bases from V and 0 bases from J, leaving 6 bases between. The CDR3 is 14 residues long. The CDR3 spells CASSYSRGSYEQYF. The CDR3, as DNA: TGTGCCAGCAGTTACTCCCGGGGCTCCTACGAGCAGTACTTC.

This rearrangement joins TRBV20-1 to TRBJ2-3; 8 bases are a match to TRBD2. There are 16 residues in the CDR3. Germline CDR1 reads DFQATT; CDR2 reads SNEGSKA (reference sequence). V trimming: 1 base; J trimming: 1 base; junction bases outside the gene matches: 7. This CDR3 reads CSARARGGTRTDTQYF. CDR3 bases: TGCAGTGCTAGAGCCCGGGGGGGGACCCGCACAGATACGCAGTATTTT.

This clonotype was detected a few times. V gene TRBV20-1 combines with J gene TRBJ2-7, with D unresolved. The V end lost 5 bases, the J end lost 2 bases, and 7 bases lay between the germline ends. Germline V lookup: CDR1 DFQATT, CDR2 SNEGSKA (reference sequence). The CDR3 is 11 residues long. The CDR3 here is CSALKAYEQYF. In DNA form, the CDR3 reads TGCAGTGCTCTGAAGGCCTACGAGCAGTACTTC.

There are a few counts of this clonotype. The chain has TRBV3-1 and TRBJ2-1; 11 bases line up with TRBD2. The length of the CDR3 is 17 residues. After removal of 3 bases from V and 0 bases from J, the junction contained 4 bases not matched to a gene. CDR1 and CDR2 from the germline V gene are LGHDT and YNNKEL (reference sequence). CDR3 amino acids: CASSQRLAGSSYNEQFF. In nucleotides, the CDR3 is TGTGCCAGCAGCCAGAGACTAGCGGGGAGCTCCTACAATGAGCAGTTCTTC.

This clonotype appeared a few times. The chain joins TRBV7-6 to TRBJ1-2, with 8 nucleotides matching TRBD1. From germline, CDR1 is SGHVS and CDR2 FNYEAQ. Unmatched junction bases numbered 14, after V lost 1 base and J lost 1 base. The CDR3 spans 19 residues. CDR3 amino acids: CASSLVVWTGSPVNYGYTF. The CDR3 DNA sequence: TGTGCCAGCAGCTTAGTAGTCTGGACAGGGTCTCCTGTTAACTATGGCTACACCTTC.

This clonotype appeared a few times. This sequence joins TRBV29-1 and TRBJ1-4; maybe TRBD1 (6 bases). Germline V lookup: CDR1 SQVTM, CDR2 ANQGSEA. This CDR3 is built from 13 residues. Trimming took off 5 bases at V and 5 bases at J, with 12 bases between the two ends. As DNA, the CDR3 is TGCAGCGTTATGGGGCAGGGGAATGAAAAACTGTTTTTT. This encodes CSVMGQGNEKLFF. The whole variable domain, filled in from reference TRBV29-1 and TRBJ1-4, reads SAVISQKPSRDICQRGTSLTIQCQVDSQVTMMFWYRQQPGQSLTLIATANQGSEATYESGFVIDKFPISRPNLTFSTLTVSNMSPEDSSIYLCSVMGQGNEKLFFGSGTQLSVL.

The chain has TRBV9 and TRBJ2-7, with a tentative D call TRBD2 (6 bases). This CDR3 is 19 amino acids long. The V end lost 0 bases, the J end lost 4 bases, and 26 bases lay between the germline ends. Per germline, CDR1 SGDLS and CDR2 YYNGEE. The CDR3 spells CASSVAREAVEDVAYEQYF. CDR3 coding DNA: TGTGCCAGCAGCGTAGCAAGGGAGGCAGTGGAAGATGTGGCTTACGAGCAGTACTTC.